Below, 18 T cell receptor beta chains from the same sample are listed, as sequenced in a study of T cells in Graves' hyperthyroidism and ophthalmopathy. Authors of the study amplified TCR beta CDR3 regions from RNA transcripts. First-round RT-PCR with HTBI primers amplified the TCR CDR3 region. TCRdb re-called the multiplex PCR reads with MiXCR, one entry per CDR3 protein. In the table there are approximately 870,000 distinct CDR3 sequences, over 35% of which are singletons. Specimen: blood. These TCRs come from a man aged 18 to 29 with Graves' hyperthyroidism.

The chain carries TRBV4-3 and TRBJ2-7; 7 bases map to TRBD2. Germline trimming cut 4 bases from V and 4 bases from J; bases unmatched to any gene: 4. The CDR3 is made up of 13 amino acids. Germline assignment: CDR1 LGHNA and CDR2 YSLEER. The CDR3 sequence: CASSRGEGYEQYF. The CDR3, as DNA: TGCGCCAGCAGCCGCGGGGAGGGATACGAGCAGTACTTC.

Notes on this clonotype: A read error is possible here, since a much larger clone lies one base away. The chain links TRBV7-2 to TRBJ1-3, with 7 bases fitting TRBD1. V shed 4 bases and J 4 bases; nucleotides not matched to a gene: 7. CDR1 SGHTA and CDR2 FQGNSA come from the germline V gene. The CDR3 has 15 residues. The CDR3 loop reads CASSSPTGDGNTIYF. The CDR3 DNA sequence: TGTGCCAGCAGCTCGCCCACAGGGGACGGAAACACCATATATTTT.

There are many counts of this clonotype. The gene calls are TRBV20-1 and TRBJ1-4; D not resolved. This CDR3 spans 13 amino acids. V was trimmed by 4 bases and J by 7 bases, leaving 13 bases between them. Germline V lookup: CDR1 DFQATT, CDR2 SNEGSKA (reference sequence). CDR3 sequence reads: CSATGVTGEKLFF. In DNA, the CDR3 is TGCAGTGCTACCGGGGTGACCGGTGAAAAACTGTTTTTT.

V usage is TRBV14 and J usage is TRBJ2-7; D unclear. The germline gives CDR1 SGHDN, CDR2 FVKESK. This CDR3 spans 13 amino acids. Trimming removed 3 bases from V and 0 bases from J, with 6 bases in between. In DNA form, the CDR3 reads TGTGCCAGCAGCCAGAGCTACTCCTACGAGCAGTACTTC. It encodes CASSQSYSYEQYF.

Comments on this clonotype: This may be a read error, as it is one base from a much larger clone. The rearrangement links TRBV7-9 to TRBJ1-5; TRBD1 matches 9 bases. The V gene's germline CDR1 is SEHNR and CDR2 FQNEAQ (reference sequence). The CDR3 totals 15 residues. V gave up 5 bases and J gave up 6 bases; unmatched junction bases: 8. CDR3 sequence reads: CASSLGTGQSQPQHF. The CDR3 nucleotides are TGTGCCAGCAGCCTAGGGACAGGGCAGAGTCAGCCCCAGCATTTT.

This clonotype was picked up many times. Germline is not matched at one junction end, which may reflect a read error. The chain recombines TRBV29-1 with TRBJ2-2; 9 nucleotides align to TRBD1. The CDR3 is made up of 13 amino acids. Germline CDR1 is SQVTM and CDR2 is ANQGSEA. The CDR3 loop is CSVGTGLTGELFF. The CDR3 DNA is TGCAGCGTGGGGACAGGGCTCACCGGAGAGCTGTTTTTT.

The CDR3 coding sequence is TGTGCCAGCAGCCTACCGGGACAGACCTACGAGCAGTACTTC. Amino acids: CASSLPGQTYEQYF. The chain carries TRBV7-9 and TRBJ2-7; 7 bases agree with TRBD1. Trimming took 5 bases from V and 2 from J; bases not matched to a gene: 6. The CDR3 spans 14 residues. Germline CDR1 is SEHNR and CDR2 is FQNEAQ (reference sequence). Complete variable domain (other parts from reference TRBV7-9 and TRBJ2-7): DTGVSQNPRHKITKRGQNVTFRCDPISEHNRLYWYRQTLGQGPEFLTYFQNEAQLEKSRLLSDRFSAERPKGSFSTLEIQRTEQGDSAMYLCASSLPGQTYEQYFGPGTRLTVT.

This chain uses TRBV12-3 or TRBV12-4 with TRBJ1-1, with 8 bases that match TRBD1. The CDR3 loop spans 13 amino acids. V lost 6 bases and J lost 6; bases outside the gene matches: 6. The CDR3 sequence: CASSPDREPEAFF. The CDR3, as DNA: TGTGCCAGCAGCCCGGACAGGGAACCTGAAGCTTTCTTT.

Comments on this clonotype: This clone may be a read error of a much larger clone one base away. This rearrangement joins TRBV2 to TRBJ2-7; D is possibly TRBD1 (5 bases). The V gene's germline CDR1 is SNHLY and CDR2 FYNNEI. V was cut by 6 bases and J by 9 bases, with 15 bases left in between. The CDR3 spans 12 residues. The CDR3 is CASSHPGLGQYF. The CDR3 DNA reads as TGTGCCAGCAGCCACCCAGGGCTCGGGCAGTACTTC.

The sample holds a few counts of this clonotype. The CDR3 reads CSASFLGGEEKLFF. In DNA form, the CDR3 reads TGCAGTGCTAGTTTCCTCGGGGGGGAGGAAAAACTGTTTTTT. This chain uses TRBV20-1 with TRBJ1-4; D perhaps matches TRBD1 (5 bases). The CDR3 runs 14 residues. Germline CDR1 DFQATT, CDR2 SNEGSKA (reference sequence). Trimming removed 3 bases from V and 8 bases from J, with 16 bases in between.

About this clonotype: A read error is possible here, since a much larger clone lies one base away. V is TRBV19 and J is TRBJ1-5; 7 bases match TRBD1. CDR1 is LNHDA, CDR2 SQIVND, per germline (reference sequence). This CDR3 is built from 15 residues. The V segment lost 5 bases and the J segment 3 bases; nucleotides outside the gene matches: 7. CDR3 in DNA: TGTGCCAGTAGTCTCATTGACAGGGCCAATCAGCCCCAGCATTTT. Encoded protein: CASSLIDRANQPQHF.

This clonotype was seen a few times. This chain connects TRBV27 to TRBJ1-1; D remains ambiguous. From germline, CDR1 is MNHEY and CDR2 SMNVEV (reference sequence). V was cut by 2 bases and J by 5 bases, with 9 bases left in between. The CDR3 covers 13 residues. This CDR3 is CASSLGRETEAFF. The CDR3 DNA follows: TGTGCCAGCAGTTTAGGCCGGGAGACTGAAGCTTTCTTT.

In the case of this clonotype: At one end the junction does not follow the germline gene, possibly because of a read error. The chain recombines TRBV12-3 or TRBV12-4 with TRBJ1-1; D is perhaps TRBD1 (5 bases). CDR3 size: 13 residues. The CDR3 DNA reads as TGTGTCAGCAGTTTACAGGAGAACACTGAAGCTTTCTTT. Translating gives CVSSLQENTEAFF.

This clonotype was detected many times. V gene TRBV20-1 combines with J gene TRBJ1-1; D gene uncertain. The germline V and J ends were trimmed by 6 bases and 3 bases, with 11 bases remaining between them. Germline loops: CDR1 DFQATT, CDR2 SNEGSKA (reference sequence). This CDR3 contains 12 residues. The CDR3 sequence: CSAAEGDTEAFF. CDR3 DNA sequence: TGCAGTGCCGCTGAGGGTGACACTGAAGCTTTCTTT.

The rearrangement joins TRBV20-1 to TRBJ2-2; D uncertain. The CDR3 contains 14 residues. Per germline, CDR1 DFQATT and CDR2 SNEGSKA (reference sequence). V dropped 3 bases and J dropped 0 bases, with 8 bases sitting between them. CDR3 region: CSASHPANTGELFF. CDR3 DNA: TGCAGTGCTAGTCATCCCGCGAACACCGGGGAGCTGTTTTTT.

This clonotype was counted at least ten times. This chain joins TRBV2 and TRBJ2-5, with 11 bases identical to TRBD2. CDR1 and CDR2 from the germline V gene are SNHLY and FYNNEI. This CDR3 has 13 amino acids. Trimming at V came to 10 bases and at J to 5 bases, leaving 6 bases not matched to a gene. CDR3 sequence (DNA): TGTGCCACACTAGCGGGGGTAACGGAGACCCAGTACTTC. This gives the protein CATLAGVTETQYF.

In its sample, this clonotype was seen a few times. The chain combines TRBV18 with TRBJ2-7; no reliable D call. The germline V gene encodes CDR1 KGHSH and CDR2 LQKENI. The V end lost 2 bases, the J end lost 6 bases, and 14 bases lay between the germline ends. The CDR3 loop spans 14 amino acids. The CDR3 DNA follows: TGTGCCAGCTCACCAGGTGTGGGTCCGATCGAGCAGTACTTC. Residues: CASSPGVGPIEQYF.

This clonotype was recorded many times. The chain combines TRBV10-2 with TRBJ1-2; a possible D gene is TRBD1 (5 bases). Trimming removed 6 bases at V and 8 bases at J, with 19 bases between. This CDR3 has 14 residues. Germline CDR1 WSHSY, CDR2 SAAADI. This CDR3 is CASRPGLPDRGYTF. Written as DNA, the CDR3 is TGCGCCAGCAGACCGGGACTTCCGGATAGGGGCTACACCTTC.